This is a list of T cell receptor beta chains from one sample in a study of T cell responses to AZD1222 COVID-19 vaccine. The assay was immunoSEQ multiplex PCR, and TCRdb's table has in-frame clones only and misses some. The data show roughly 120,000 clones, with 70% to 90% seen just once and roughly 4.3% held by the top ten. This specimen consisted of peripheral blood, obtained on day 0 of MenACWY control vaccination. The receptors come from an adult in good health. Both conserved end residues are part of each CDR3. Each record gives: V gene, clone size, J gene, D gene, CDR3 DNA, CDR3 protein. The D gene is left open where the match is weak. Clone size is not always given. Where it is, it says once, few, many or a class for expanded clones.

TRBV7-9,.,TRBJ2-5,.,TGTGCCAGCAGCCTCCCGGGGGGACACGAGTACTTC,CASSLPGGHEYF
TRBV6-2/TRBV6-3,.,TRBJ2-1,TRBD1,TGTGCCAGCAGTTACCGGACAGGGTCCGGCAATGAGCAGTTCTTC,CASSYRTGSGNEQFF
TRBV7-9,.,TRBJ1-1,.,TGTGCCAGCAGCTCCGCAGGGGTTACTGAAGCTTTCTTT,CASSSAGVTEAFF
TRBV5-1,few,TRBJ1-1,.,TGCGCCAGCAGCTTGGGGGGGAACACTGAAGCTTTCTTT,CASSLGGNTEAFF
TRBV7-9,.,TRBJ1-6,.,TGTGCCAGCAGCTTAGGAGGGGATTCACCCCTCCACTTT,CASSLGGDSPLHF
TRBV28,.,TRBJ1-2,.,TGTGCCAGCAGCCGATCTTTGAGGGTTGAGGGCTACACCTTC,CASSRSLRVEGYTF
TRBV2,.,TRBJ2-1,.,TGTGCCAGCACTTTCCACAATGAGCAGTTCTTC,CASTFHNEQFF
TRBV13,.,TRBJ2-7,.,TGTGCCAGCAGTGGAAGCCAAGTCTCCGAGCAGTACTTC,CASSGSQVSEQYF
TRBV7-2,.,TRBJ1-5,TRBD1,TGTGCCAGCAGCTTAGAAGGACAGGGCTTCAATCAGCCCCAGCATTTT,CASSLEGQGFNQPQHF
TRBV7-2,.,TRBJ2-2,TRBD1,TGTGCCAGCGGCAGGGGGCGCACCGGGGAGCTGTTTTTT,CASGRGRTGELFF
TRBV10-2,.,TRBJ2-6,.,TGCGCCAGCAGTGAGGTGGCCTCTGGGGCCAACGTCCTGACTTTC,CASSEVASGANVLTF
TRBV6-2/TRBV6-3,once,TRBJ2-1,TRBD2,TGTGCCAGCAGTTACCATAGCGGGGGGGCCTCAAATGAGCAGTTCTTC,CASSYHSGGASNEQFF
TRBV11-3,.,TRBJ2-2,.,TGTGCCAGCAGCAACATGAACACCGGGGAGCTGTTTTTT,CASSNMNTGELFF
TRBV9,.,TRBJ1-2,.,TGTGCCAGCAGCGTAGAACCCGACTTGGGCTACACCTTC,CASSVEPDLGYTF
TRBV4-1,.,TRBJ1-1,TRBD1,TGCGCCAGCAGCCGTTCGCCATGGACAGGGGGCGGGGACACTGAAGCTTTCTTT,CASSRSPWTGGGDTEAFF
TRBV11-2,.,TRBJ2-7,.,TGTGCCAGCAAGGAGCAGGTCTCCTACGAGCAGTACTTC,CASKEQVSYEQYF
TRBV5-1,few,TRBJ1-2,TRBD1,TGCGCCAGCAGCAACAGGGGGGACTATGGCTACACCTTC,CASSNRGDYGYTF
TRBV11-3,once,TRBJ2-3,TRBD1,TGTGCCAGCAGTCAATCAGGGGGCGCCTATGCAGATACGCAGTATTTT,CASSQSGGAYADTQYF
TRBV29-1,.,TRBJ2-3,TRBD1,TGCAGCGTTGCCAGAGGGACAGCCACAGATACGCAGTATTTT,CSVARGTATDTQYF
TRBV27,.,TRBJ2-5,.,TGTGCCAGCAAGGGCCAGGGTACGGAGACCCAGTACTTC,CASKGQGTETQYF
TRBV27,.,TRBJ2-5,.,TGTGCCAGCAGTTTGGGGGACCAAGAGACCCAGTACTTC,CASSLGDQETQYF
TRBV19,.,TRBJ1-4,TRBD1,TGTGCCAGTAGTAGTCCGGGACAGGGAGGGTCTGAAAAACTGTTTTTT,CASSSPGQGGSEKLFF
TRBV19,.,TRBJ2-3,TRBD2,TGTGCCAGTAGTGCCCGTCCTAGCGGGGGGACAGATACGCAGTATTTT,CASSARPSGGTDTQYF
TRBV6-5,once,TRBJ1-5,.,TGTGCCAGCAGCTCCAGGGTAGATCAGCCCCAGCATTTT,CASSSRVDQPQHF
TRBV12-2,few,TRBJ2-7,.,TGTGCAAGTCGCTCCCGACTTTGTCCCACCTACGAGCAGTACTTC,CASRSRLCPTYEQYF
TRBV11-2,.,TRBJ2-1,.,TGTGCCAGCAGCTTAGGACTATACGAGCAGTTCTTC,CASSLGLYEQFF
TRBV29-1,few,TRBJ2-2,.,TGCAGCGTGAGCACAGGGTCGAAGGTAGCCGGGGAGCTGTTTTTT,CSVSTGSKVAGELFF
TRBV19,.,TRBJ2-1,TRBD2,TGTGCCAGTAGTGGAGTGAGACTAGCTGGGGATGAGCAGTTCTTC,CASSGVRLAGDEQFF
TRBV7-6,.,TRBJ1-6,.,TGTGCCAGCAGCTTAGTCACGGGGGAAGTAGGTTCACCCCTCCACTTT,CASSLVTGEVGSPLHF
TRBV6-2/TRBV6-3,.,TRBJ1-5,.,TGTGCCAGCAGTTACCACACCAATAGCAATCAGCCCCAGCATTTT,CASSYHTNSNQPQHF
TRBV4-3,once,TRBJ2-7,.,TGCGCCAGCAGCCAGGGAGTTGGTCCGTACGAGCAGTACTTC,CASSQGVGPYEQYF
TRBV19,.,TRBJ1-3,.,TGTGCCAGTAGTACCCGACGGGGCGTAGGAAACACCATATATTTT,CASSTRRGVGNTIYF
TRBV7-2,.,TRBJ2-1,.,TGTGCCAGCAGCTTAGGCAGAGGGCAGGGGCCCAATGAGCAGTTCTTC,CASSLGRGQGPNEQFF
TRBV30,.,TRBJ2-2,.,TGTGCCAGGGCCCAGGCCGGGGAGCTGTTTTTT,CARAQAGELFF
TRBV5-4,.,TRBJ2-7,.,TGTGCCAGCAGGGGGGAGTACGAGCAGTACTTC,CASRGEYEQYF
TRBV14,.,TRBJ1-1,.,TGTGCCAGCAGCCCCCCAGGGGTGAACACTGAAGCTTTCTTT,CASSPPGVNTEAFF
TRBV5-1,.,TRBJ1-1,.,TGCGCCAGCAGCTTGGCCCCACAGAACACTGAAGCTTTCTTT,CASSLAPQNTEAFF
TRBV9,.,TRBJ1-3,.,TGTGCCAGCAGCGTACAGGGAAGGGCTGGAAACACCATATATTTT,CASSVQGRAGNTIYF
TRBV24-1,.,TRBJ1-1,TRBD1,TGTGCCACCAGTGGGACAGGGGGGAACACTGAAGCTTTCTTT,CATSGTGGNTEAFF
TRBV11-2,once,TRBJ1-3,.,TGTGCCAGCAGCTTAGAACGTTCTGGAAACACCATATATTTT,CASSLERSGNTIYF
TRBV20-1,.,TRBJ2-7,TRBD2,TGCAGTGCTAGTTCTAGGACTAGCGGGAACTACGAGCAGTACTTC,CSASSRTSGNYEQYF
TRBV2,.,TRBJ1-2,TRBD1,TGTGCCAGCAGCCCCAGGATACAGGGGTTGGGTGGCTACACCTTC,CASSPRIQGLGGYTF
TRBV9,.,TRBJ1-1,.,TGTGCCAGCAGCGCTCCTCACAGGAACACTGAAGCTTTCTTT,CASSAPHRNTEAFF